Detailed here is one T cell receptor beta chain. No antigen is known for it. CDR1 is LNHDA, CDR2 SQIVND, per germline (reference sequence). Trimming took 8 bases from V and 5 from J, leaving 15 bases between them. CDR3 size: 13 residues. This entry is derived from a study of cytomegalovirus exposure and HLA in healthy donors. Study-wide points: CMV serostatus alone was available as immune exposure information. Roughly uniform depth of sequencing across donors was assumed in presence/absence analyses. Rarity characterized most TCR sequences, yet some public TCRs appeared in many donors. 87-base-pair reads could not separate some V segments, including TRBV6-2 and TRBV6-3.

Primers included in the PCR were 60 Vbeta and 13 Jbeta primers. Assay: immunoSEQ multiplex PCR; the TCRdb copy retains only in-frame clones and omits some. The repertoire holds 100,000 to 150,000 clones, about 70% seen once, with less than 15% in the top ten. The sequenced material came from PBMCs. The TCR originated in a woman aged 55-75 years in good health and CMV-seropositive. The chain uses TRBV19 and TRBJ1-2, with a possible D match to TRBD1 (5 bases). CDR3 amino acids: CASEDIGAYGYTF. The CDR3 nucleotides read TGTGCCAGTGAGGACATTGGGGCTTATGGCTACACCTTC.